A single sample gave rise to the 9 T cell receptor beta chains below, sequenced in a study of T cell repertoires in cytomegalovirus infection. TCRdb passed the reads through MiXCR, listing each CDR3 protein once. Of about 260,000 distinct CDR3 sequences listed, 12% to 15% are singletons. The sample comprised PBMCs. The receptor source for this set is a human donor in good health (CMV status not recorded). Some clones in this sample may be carry-over from other donors' samples.

This clonotype was counted only a few times. The chain carries TRBV18 and TRBJ1-1; D not resolved. The CDR3 has 13 residues. Germline CDR1 reads KGHSH; CDR2 reads LQKENI. Trimming stripped 6 bases from V and 3 bases from J, with 11 bases between. The CDR3 is CASSVISDTEAFF. In DNA, the CDR3 is TGTGCCAGCTCCGTTATAAGCGACACTGAAGCTTTCTTT.

This clonotype came up many times. The V and J genes are TRBV7-2 and TRBJ1-5; 9 bases fit TRBD1. This CDR3 spans 15 amino acids. V dropped 5 bases and J dropped 5; count of bases not matched to a gene: 7. Germline CDR1 reads SGHTA; CDR2 reads FQGNSA. CDR3 in DNA: TGTGCCAGCAGCATCTGGGACAGGGTCGATCAGCCCCAGCATTTT. It codes for CASSIWDRVDQPQHF.

In its sample, this clonotype was seen many times. V and J are TRBV7-9 and TRBJ2-3; 7 bases are shared with TRBD1. The germline V gene has CDR1 SEHNR and CDR2 FQNEAQ (reference sequence). Trimming removed 7 bases from V and 2 bases from J; junction bases left unmatched: 9. The CDR3 covers 15 residues. CDR3 coding DNA: TGTGCCAGCACCGTCCGACAGGGTAACACAGATACGCAGTATTTT. This encodes CASTVRQGNTDTQYF.

This clonotype has only a few counts. This chain joins TRBV14 and TRBJ2-1, with a weak D call TRBD2 (5 bases). The V end lost 2 bases, the J end lost 7 bases, and 18 bases lay between the germline ends. CDR3 length equals 16 residues. Germline CDR1 SGHDN, CDR2 FVKESK. As DNA, the CDR3 is TGTGCCAGCAGCCAATCGGACTTCTGGTCGGATAATGAGCAGTTCTTC. Translation gives CASSQSDFWSDNEQFF.

Ten or more counts support this clonotype. This rearrangement joins TRBV4-1 to TRBJ1-2, with no clear D. Germline V lookup: CDR1 MGHRA, CDR2 YSYEKL. This CDR3 has 15 residues. The V end lost 1 base, the J end lost 4 bases, and 13 bases lay between the germline ends. Written as DNA, the CDR3 is TGCGCCAGCAGCCAAGCGGCGGACGAACCCTATGGCTACACCTTC. Its protein is CASSQAADEPYGYTF.

This clonotype was detected many times. The chain has TRBV7-2 and TRBJ2-3, with TRBD2 matching over 8 bases. Germline CDR1 reads SGHTA; CDR2 reads FQGNSA. V shed 5 bases and J 2 bases; nucleotides not matched to a gene: 9. The CDR3 totals 16 residues. CDR3 loop: CASSLPTSANTDTQYF. Written as DNA, the CDR3 is TGTGCCAGCAGCCTTCCGACTAGCGCCAACACAGATACGCAGTATTTT.

The table lists this clonotype with a few counts. The chain couples TRBV3-1 to TRBJ2-3; D is unresolved. V lost 4 bases, J lost 7 bases, and 12 bases lay in between. CDR3 length: 13 residues. CDR1 is LGHDT and CDR2 is YNNKEL in the germline V gene (reference sequence). The CDR3 DNA reads as TGTGCCAGCAGCCCTGCCCTCTCGTATACGCAGTATTTT. Its protein is CASSPALSYTQYF.

A few counts support this clonotype. The genes are TRBV20-1 and TRBJ2-2; TRBD1 is a possible D gene (7 bases). This CDR3 is 14 amino acids long. Germline CDR1 is DFQATT and CDR2 is SNEGSKA (reference sequence). With 1 base removed from V and 6 bases from J, the gap between germline ends came to 12 bases. The CDR3: CSARVQGGPGELFF. The CDR3 DNA reads TGCAGTGCTAGAGTCCAGGGGGGCCCCGGGGAGCTGTTTTTT.

This clonotype came up a few times. The chain joins TRBV5-1 to TRBJ1-1, with 7 bases matching TRBD1. The CDR3 loop spans 15 amino acids. V lost 4 bases, J lost 1 base, and 7 bases stayed unmatched. CDR1 SGHRS and CDR2 YFSETQ come from the germline V gene. The chain's CDR3 is CASSTNRGRNTEAFF. In nucleotides, the CDR3 is TGCGCCAGCAGCACTAACAGGGGAAGGAACACTGAAGCTTTCTTT.